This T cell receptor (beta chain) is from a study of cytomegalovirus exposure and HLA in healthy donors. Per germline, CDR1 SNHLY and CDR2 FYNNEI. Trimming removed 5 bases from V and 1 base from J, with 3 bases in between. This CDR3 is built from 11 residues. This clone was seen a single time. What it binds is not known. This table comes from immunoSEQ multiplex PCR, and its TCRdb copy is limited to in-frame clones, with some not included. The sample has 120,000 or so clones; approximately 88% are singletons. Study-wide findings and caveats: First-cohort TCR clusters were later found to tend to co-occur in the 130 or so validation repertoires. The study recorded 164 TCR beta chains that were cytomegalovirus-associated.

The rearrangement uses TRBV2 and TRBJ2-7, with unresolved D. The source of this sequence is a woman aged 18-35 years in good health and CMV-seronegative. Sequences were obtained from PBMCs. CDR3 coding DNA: TGTGCCAGCAGTTCATCCTACGAGCAGTACTTC. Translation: CASSSSYEQYF.